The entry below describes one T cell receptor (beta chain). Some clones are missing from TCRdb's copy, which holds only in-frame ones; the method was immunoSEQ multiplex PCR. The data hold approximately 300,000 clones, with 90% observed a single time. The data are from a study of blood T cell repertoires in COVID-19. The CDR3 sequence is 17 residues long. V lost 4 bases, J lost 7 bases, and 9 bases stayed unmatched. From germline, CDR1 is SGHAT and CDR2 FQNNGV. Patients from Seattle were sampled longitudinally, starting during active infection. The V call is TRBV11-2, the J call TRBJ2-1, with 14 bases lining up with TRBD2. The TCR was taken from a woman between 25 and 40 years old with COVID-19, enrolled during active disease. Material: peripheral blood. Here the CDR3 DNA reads TGTGCCAGCAGCTATGGGACTAGCGGGAGCGGTAGTAATGAGCAGTTCTTC. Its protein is CASSYGTSGSGSNEQFF.